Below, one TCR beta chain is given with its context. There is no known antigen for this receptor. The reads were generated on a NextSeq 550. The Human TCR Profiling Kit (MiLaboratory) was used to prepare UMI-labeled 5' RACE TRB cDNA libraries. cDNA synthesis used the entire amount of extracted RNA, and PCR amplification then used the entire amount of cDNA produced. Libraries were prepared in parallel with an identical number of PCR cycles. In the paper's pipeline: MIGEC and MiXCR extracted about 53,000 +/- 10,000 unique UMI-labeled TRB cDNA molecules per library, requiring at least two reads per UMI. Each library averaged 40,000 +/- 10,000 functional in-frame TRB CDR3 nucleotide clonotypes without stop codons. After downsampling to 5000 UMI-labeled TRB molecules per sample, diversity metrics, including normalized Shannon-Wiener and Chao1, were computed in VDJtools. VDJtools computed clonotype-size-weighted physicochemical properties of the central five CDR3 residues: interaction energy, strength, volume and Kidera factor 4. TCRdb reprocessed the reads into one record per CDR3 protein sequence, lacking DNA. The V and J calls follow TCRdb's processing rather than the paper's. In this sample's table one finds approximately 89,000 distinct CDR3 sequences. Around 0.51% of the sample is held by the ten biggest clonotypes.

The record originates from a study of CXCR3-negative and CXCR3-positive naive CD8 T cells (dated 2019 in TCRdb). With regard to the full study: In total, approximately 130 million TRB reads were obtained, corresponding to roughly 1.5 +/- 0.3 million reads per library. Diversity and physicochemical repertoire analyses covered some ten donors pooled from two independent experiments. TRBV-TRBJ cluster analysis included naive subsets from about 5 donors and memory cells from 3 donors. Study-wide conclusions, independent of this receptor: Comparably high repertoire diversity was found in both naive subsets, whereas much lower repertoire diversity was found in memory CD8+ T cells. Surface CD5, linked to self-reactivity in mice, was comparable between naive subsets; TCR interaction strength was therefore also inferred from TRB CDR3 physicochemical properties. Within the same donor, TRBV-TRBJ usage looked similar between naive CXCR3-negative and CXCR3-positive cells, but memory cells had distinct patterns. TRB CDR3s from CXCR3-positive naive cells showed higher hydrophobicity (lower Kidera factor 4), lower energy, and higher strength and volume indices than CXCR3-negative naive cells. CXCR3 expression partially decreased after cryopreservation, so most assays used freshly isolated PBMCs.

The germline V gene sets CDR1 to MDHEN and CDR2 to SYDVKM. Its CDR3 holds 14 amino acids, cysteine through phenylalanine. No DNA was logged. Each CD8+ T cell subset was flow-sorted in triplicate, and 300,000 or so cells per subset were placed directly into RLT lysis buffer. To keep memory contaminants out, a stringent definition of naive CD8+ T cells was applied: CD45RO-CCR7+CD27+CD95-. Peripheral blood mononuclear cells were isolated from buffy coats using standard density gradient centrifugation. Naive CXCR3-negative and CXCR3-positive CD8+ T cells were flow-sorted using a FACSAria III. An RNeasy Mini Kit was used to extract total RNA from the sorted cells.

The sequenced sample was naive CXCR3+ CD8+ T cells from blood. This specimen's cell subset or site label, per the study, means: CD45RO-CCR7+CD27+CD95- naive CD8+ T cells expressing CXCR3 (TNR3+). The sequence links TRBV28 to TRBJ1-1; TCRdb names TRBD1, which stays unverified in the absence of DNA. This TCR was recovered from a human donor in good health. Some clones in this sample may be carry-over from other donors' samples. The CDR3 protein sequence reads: CASSFRDRDTEAFF.